This T cell receptor (beta chain) was recovered during a study of T cell responses to AZD1222 COVID-19 vaccine. Overall study: Whether given at about 4 or about 12 weeks, second doses were pooled.

General study results and limits: Sampled repertoires all dated from after the peak T cell response. The number of AZD1222 recipients seropositive at baseline was only five to seven. Two doses of AZD1222 preceded a rise in Spike-specific TCR breadth and depth.

The V segment lost 4 bases and the J segment 7 bases; nucleotides outside the gene matches: 12. Germline loops: CDR1 SGHTA, CDR2 FQGNSA. The CDR3 sequence is 15 residues long. Assay used: immunoSEQ multiplex PCR; TCRdb lists only in-frame clones, some missing. The sample lists approximately 67,000 clones; roughly 80% were seen once. Turning to this clone: Its antigen is unidentified.

The V call is TRBV7-2, the J call TRBJ2-7; 8 bases match TRBD2. This specimen consisted of peripheral blood, obtained on day 0 of AZD1222 vaccination. This receptor was identified in an adult in good health. The CDR3 DNA reads as TGTGCCAGCAGCTCTCAAGCGGGAGTCCCGGGGGAGCAGTACTTC. It yields the protein CASSSQAGVPGEQYF.